This entry is about one T cell receptor beta chain. This clone was counted ten times or more. Its specific antigen is unknown. There are no base qualities to consult, and no much larger clone falls within one base. These data originate in a study of beta chain features in type 1 diabetes (dated by TCRdb to the late 2010s). Background on the whole study: Mean age, gender distribution, total cell number and subset yield did not differ between patients and healthy donors. Regulatory and stem cell-like memory subsets were obtained from only 8 patients and roughly 8 healthy donors, while naive and central memory subsets were obtained from all 30 or so donors. In the study, TCRB repertoires of sorted circulating CD4+ T cell subsets from recently diagnosed type 1 diabetes patients were compared with those of matched healthy donors. Across all samples, 90 million to 130 million sorted cells were examined, and cell number per subset correlated strongly with RNA yield. Here is what the overall study found, with its caveats: Shorter templates might have been favored by PCR, but patient and control samples were amplified and corrected together, so both groups would have been affected equally by any skew. Type 1 diabetes patients showed a moderate but significant shortening of TCRB CDR3 length in all four CD4+ subsets. The naive, central memory and regulatory TCRB repertoires appeared to resemble one another more closely among patients than among healthy donors. Because cDNA rather than genomic DNA was sequenced, highly expressing activated cells could have been over-represented, although no difference in activation and CD3 levels was found between groups. Only small numbers of individuals were included in the HLA sub-analyses, which left unresolved whether HLA type had any influence on TCRB rearrangement. At VDJ recombination sites, type 1 diabetes patients had fewer insertions and more deleted nucleotides, which implies abnormalities in thymic rearrangement.

CDR1 is given as ENHRY and CDR2 as SYGVKD, both from the germline V gene. Inclusive of the bounding cysteine and phenylalanine, the CDR3 is 15 residues long. Solely the CDR3 DNA is kept, with 45 bases framed from the first base. V loses 9 bases, J loses 0 bases, and the germline ends lie 16 bases apart. Each donor gave one peripheral blood draw, about 100 mL on average, collected into heparinised tubes. A BD FACSAria II and a panel including CD45RO, CCR7, CD25, CD127, CD95 and CD27 were used to sort naive, central memory, regulatory and stem cell-like memory CD4+ T cells. Every sorted population had a purity above 95%. PBMCs were isolated immediately by Lymphoprep density gradient centrifugation and stained directly without culture. To minimize batch effects, samples were stained and sorted in pairs, one healthy donor with one patient per experiment. All of the isolated RNA was reverse transcribed with the High Capacity cDNA Reverse Transcription Kit, so expressed TCRB transcripts were sequenced. Naive, central memory and regulatory T cell samples underwent deep immunoSEQ sequencing, averaging around 4 million total reads per sample. Sorted cells were lysed in RLT buffer, and RNA was extracted using DNase-treated RNeasy Micro or Mini kits according to cell number. To prevent cross-contamination, each cell subset was processed individually, whereas patient and healthy donor samples were processed jointly. TCRB sequences were amplified from cDNA with the immunoSEQ multiplex PCR, producing 87-bp fragments spanning the CDR3 region. Sequencing of the amplicons was performed on the Illumina HiSeq platform. As for the original processing: Synthetic template baselines were used to correct PCR bias computationally, reads within Hamming distance 2 were collapsed together, and singletons that could not be merged were discarded. Reads were aligned to IMGT to assign V, D and J genes, CDR3 length, and insertions or deletions at six rearrangement sites. Within each subset, clonotype counts were normalized to sorted cell number, after which true diversity and Gini coefficients were computed with the tcR R package. Repertoire sharing was quantified using the overlap coefficient calculated on TCRB nucleotide sequences. Out-of-frame TCRB sequences from naive cells were analyzed as a proxy for the pre-selection repertoire. TCRdb carries this immuneACCESS record with in-frame sequences only. Its versions omit some clonotypes, under half of them owing to an unresolved V gene in the studies checked, with the rest unexplained. That table supplies the V and J calls and clone size; D and trimming were determined from the DNA. This sample comprises hundreds of thousands of clones, 15% to 19% of them detected only once. The ten most abundant clones make up 0.09% to 0.095% of the sample.

The source material was naive CD4+ T cells from blood. Reading the label with the study, this specimen's cell subset or site is: true naive CD4+ T cells. The chain is encoded by TRBV10-3 joined to TRBJ2-3; the D gene assignment is perhaps TRBD1 or TRBD2, with each matching 5 bases. This receptor was obtained from a man in his late teens or twenties in good health. CDR3 reads: CAMIRGLASTDTQYF. In nucleotide form, the sequence is TGTGCCATGATAAGGGGCCTAGCTAGCACAGATACGCAGTATTTT.